Listed below are T cell receptor beta chains from one sample, sequenced in a study of T cells in narcolepsy. Measured with immunoSEQ multiplex PCR; TCRdb has only the in-frame clones, and not every one. This sample has about 25,000 clones, with almost 85% found just once. The sequencing sample was made of CD45RA- memory CD4+ T cells from PBMCs. These receptors were collected from a human donor with narcolepsy. The CDR3 runs from the conserved cysteine through the conserved F or W. D genes are given only for firm matches. Clone size, where shown, is once, few, many, or a class for clones that have expanded.

>.|TRBV4-3|.|TRBJ2-7
TGCGCCAGCAGCCAAGTTCCAGGAGATTCCTACGAGCAGTACTTC
CASSQVPGDSYEQYF
>.|TRBV6-5|TRBD2|TRBJ2-5
TGTGCCAGCAGTTACGGGACTAGCGGGAGCCGGGAGACCCAGTACTTC
CASSYGTSGSRETQYF
>.|TRBV9|TRBD1|TRBJ2-5
TGTGCCAGCAGCGTAGAGGCCGGACAGAGGGGGCGAGAGACCCAGTACTTC
CASSVEAGQRGRETQYF
>.|TRBV20-1|.|TRBJ2-3
TGCAGTGCTAGAGGGGGCTCTACGCAGTATTTT
CSARGGSTQYF
>once|TRBV7-3|TRBD2|TRBJ2-7
TGTGCCAGCAGCTTCGGACCCCCCGGGACTAGCTCCGAGCAGTACTTC
CASSFGPPGTSSEQYF
>.|TRBV19|TRBD1|TRBJ2-2
TGTGCCAGTAGTCTGGGCAGGGGGTCCGGGGAGCTGTTTTTT
CASSLGRGSGELFF
>.|TRBV11-2|TRBD1|TRBJ2-5
TGTGCCAGCAGCTTACGGGACAGAGTACAAGAGACCCAGTACTTC
CASSLRDRVQETQYF
>.|TRBV27|TRBD2|TRBJ2-3
TGTGCCAGCAGTTCGGGGGGGGAGACTAGCGGGAGGGCCATGGATACGCAGTATTTT
CASSSGGETSGRAMDTQYF
>.|TRBV7-2|TRBD2|TRBJ2-7
TGTGCCAGCAGCTCCCCATATGAAGCGGGACCCTACGAGCAGTACTTC
CASSSPYEAGPYEQYF
>.|TRBV28|.|TRBJ2-3
TGTGCCAGCAGCAACTTAGGGATTTCCACAGATACGCAGTATTTT
CASSNLGISTDTQYF
>.|TRBV5-5|TRBD1|TRBJ2-1
TGTGCCAGCAGCCTTGAACGGACAGGGGTGGATGAGCAGTTCTTC
CASSLERTGVDEQFF
>.|TRBV7-2|.|TRBJ1-4
TGTGCCAGCAGCTTAGAGGGGGAAAAACTGTTTTTT
CASSLEGEKLFF
>.|TRBV20-1|.|TRBJ2-5
TGCAGTTGCTACTTAGAAGAGACCCAGTACTTC
CSCYLEETQYF
>.|TRBV10-2|TRBD2|TRBJ2-1
TGCGCCAGCAGTGAGTCACTAGCGGGAGTCTCCTACAATGAGCAGTTCTTC
CASSESLAGVSYNEQFF
>.|TRBV6-1|.|TRBJ2-7
TGTGCCAGCAGTTCCCTCGAGGCCTACGAGCAGTACTTC
CASSSLEAYEQYF
>.|TRBV5-6|TRBD1|TRBJ1-5
TGTGCCAGCAGCACAGGACAGGGGTCGGATAATCAGCCCCAGCATTTT
CASSTGQGSDNQPQHF
>.|TRBV6-1|TRBD2|TRBJ2-1
TGTGCCACCGGACTAGCGGGAGGCAATGAGCAGTTCTTC
CATGLAGGNEQFF
>.|TRBV19|TRBD1|TRBJ1-5
TGTGCCAGTAGTATCGACAGGGCTCCGAATCAGCCCCAGCATTTT
CASSIDRAPNQPQHF
>.|TRBV10-3|.|TRBJ1-2
TGTGCCATCAGTGAGTCGACAACGGCTGCCAACTATGGCTACACCTTC
CAISESTTAANYGYTF
>.|TRBV11-2|TRBD2|TRBJ2-1
TGTGCCAGCAGCTCCTCTAGCGGGGGACACAATGAGCAGTTCTTC
CASSSSSGGHNEQFF
>.|TRBV14|.|TRBJ2-7
TGTGCCAGCAGCCAAGTAGGGGGACTCTACGAGCAGTACTTC
CASSQVGGLYEQYF
>.|TRBV7-6|.|TRBJ1-2
TGTGCCAGCAGCCCCTTGGACAACTATGGCTACACCTTC
CASSPLDNYGYTF
>.|TRBV7-9|TRBD2|TRBJ2-2
TGTGCCAGCAGCCTGCCCCTGGGACTAGTGGCCGGGGAGCTGTTTTTT
CASSLPLGLVAGELFF
>few|TRBV6-5|.|TRBJ1-3
TGTGCCAGCAGTTACTCGGGTCACGGAAACACCATATATTTT
CASSYSGHGNTIYF
>once|TRBV7-9|.|TRBJ2-4
TGTGCCAGCAGCCTAGGGATTTCTCCCCCCAAAAACATTCAGTACTTC
CASSLGISPPKNIQYF
>.|TRBV18|TRBD1|TRBJ1-6
TGTGCCAGCTCGCGGGACAGGGGCACCTCCTATAATTCACCCCTCCACTTT
CASSRDRGTSYNSPLHF
>.|TRBV5-1|.|TRBJ2-3
TGCGCCAGCGACTATACCGGAGTGGGGGCAGATACGCAGTATTTT
CASDYTGVGADTQYF
>.|TRBV27|.|TRBJ1-5
TGTGCCAGCGCTTTCGAGGGGAGAAGCAATCAGCCCCAGCATTTT
CASAFEGRSNQPQHF
>.|TRBV6-6|TRBD2|TRBJ2-3
TGTGCCAGCAGGTGGGGGGGGAGCACAGATACGCAGTATTTT
CASRWGGSTDTQYF
>.|TRBV5-6|TRBD1|TRBJ1-4
TGTGCCAGCAGCTTGTTTCGGGGACAGGGGTTTGAAAAACTGTTTTTT
CASSLFRGQGFEKLFF
>.|TRBV25-1|.|TRBJ2-1
TGTGCCAGCAGTGCACAGGGTCGCCCCTACAATGAGCAGTTCTTC
CASSAQGRPYNEQFF
>few|TRBV5-1|.|TRBJ2-2
TGCGCCAGCAGCGGTGAGACCACCGGGGAGCTGTTTTTT
CASSGETTGELFF
>.|TRBV6-5|.|TRBJ2-7
TGTGCCAGCAGTTTGGGGCAGATCTACGAGCAGTACTTC
CASSLGQIYEQYF
>.|TRBV7-2|.|TRBJ1-5
TGTGCCAGCAGCTCACGAACAGGGAATCAGCCCCAGCATTTT
CASSSRTGNQPQHF
>once|TRBV4-3|.|TRBJ2-7
TGCGCCAGCAGCCCAGATATCGGGCCCTACGAGCAGTACTTC
CASSPDIGPYEQYF
>.|TRBV18|TRBD1|TRBJ2-3
TGTGCCAGCTCACCACTGAGTGGACAGGGGAACTCAGATACGCAGTATTTT
CASSPLSGQGNSDTQYF
>few|TRBV4-3|.|TRBJ2-2
TGCGCCAGCAGCCAGGGACCCAACACCGGGGAGCTGTTTTTT
CASSQGPNTGELFF
>once|TRBV7-2|.|TRBJ1-4
TGTGCCAGCAGCTTAGCTGGGGGGCGGGTTGAAAAACTGTTTTTT
CASSLAGGRVEKLFF
>.|TRBV28|TRBD2|TRBJ2-5
TGTGCCAGCGGGTCCCAGGGACTAGCGGGACGGGAGACCCAGTACTTC
CASGSQGLAGRETQYF
>.|TRBV7-2|.|TRBJ1-3
TGTGCCAGCAGCCAATGGGGCACCAAAAGCTCTGGAAACACCATATATTTT
CASSQWGTKSSGNTIYF
>.|TRBV7-7|.|TRBJ2-7
TGTGCCAGCAGCTTAGTTATTGGGAACGAGCAGTACTTC
CASSLVIGNEQYF